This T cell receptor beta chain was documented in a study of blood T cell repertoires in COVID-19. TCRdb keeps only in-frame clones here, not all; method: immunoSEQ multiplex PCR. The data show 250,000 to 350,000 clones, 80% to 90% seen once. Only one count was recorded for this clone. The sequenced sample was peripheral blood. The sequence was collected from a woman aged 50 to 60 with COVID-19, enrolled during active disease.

CDR3 DNA sequence: TGTGCCAGCAGCAAAGGGGCTAGCGGGAGTTCCCTTATGCACAATGAGCAGTTCTTC. Amino acids: CASSKGASGSSLMHNEQFF. The rearrangement links TRBV21-1 to TRBJ2-1; the table's TRBD2 call for D was not verified on the DNA. TRBV21-1 is deemed a pseudogene. The CDR3 covers 19 residues.